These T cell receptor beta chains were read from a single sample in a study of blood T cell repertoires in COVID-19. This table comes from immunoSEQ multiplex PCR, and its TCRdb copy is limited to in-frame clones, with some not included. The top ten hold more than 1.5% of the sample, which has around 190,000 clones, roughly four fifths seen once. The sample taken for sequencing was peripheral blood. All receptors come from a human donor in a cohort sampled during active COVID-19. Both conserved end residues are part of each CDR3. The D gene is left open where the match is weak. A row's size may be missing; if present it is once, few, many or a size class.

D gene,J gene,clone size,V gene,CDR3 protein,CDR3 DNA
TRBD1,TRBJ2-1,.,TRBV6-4,CASSDTFRGNEQFF,TGTGCCAGCAGTGACACTTTCAGGGGGAATGAGCAGTTCTTC
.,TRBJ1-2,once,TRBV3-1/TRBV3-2,CASSQGAIYGYTF,TGTGCCAGCAGCCAAGGGGCGATCTATGGCTACACCTTC
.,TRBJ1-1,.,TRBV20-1,CSAYRALEAFF,TGCAGTGCTTACAGGGCCCTTGAAGCTTTCTTT
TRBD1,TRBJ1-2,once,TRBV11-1,CASSSRGPGYGYTF,TGTGCCAGCAGCTCCAGGGGGCCGGGGTATGGCTACACCTTC
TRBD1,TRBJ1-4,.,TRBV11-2,CASSFQGAEKLFF,TGTGCCAGCAGCTTCCAGGGGGCTGAAAAACTGTTTTTT
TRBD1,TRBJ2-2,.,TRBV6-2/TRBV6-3,CASSFKQGDANTGELFF,TGTGCCAGCAGTTTCAAACAGGGGGACGCGAACACCGGGGAGCTGTTTTTT
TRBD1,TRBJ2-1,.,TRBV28,CASSLNLGRGSYNEQFF,TGTGCCAGCAGTTTGAATCTTGGCAGGGGGTCCTACAATGAGCAGTTCTTC
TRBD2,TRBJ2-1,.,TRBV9,CASSVAGTSLYEQFF,TGTGCCAGCAGCGTAGCCGGGACTAGCCTATATGAGCAGTTCTTC
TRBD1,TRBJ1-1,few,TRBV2,CASLGDRVGTEAFF,TGTGCCAGCCTAGGAGACAGGGTTGGCACTGAAGCTTTCTTT
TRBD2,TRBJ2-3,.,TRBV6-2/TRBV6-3,CASSKRLAEDTQYF,TGTGCCAGCAGTAAACGACTAGCAGAGGATACGCAGTATTTT
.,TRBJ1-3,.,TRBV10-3,CAIRSPGTDRPPGNTIYF,TGTGCCATCAGGTCCCCCGGGACTGATAGACCCCCGGGAAACACCATATATTTT
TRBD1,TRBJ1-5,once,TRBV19,CASSGTGGNQPQHF,TGTGCCAGTAGTGGGACAGGGGGCAATCAGCCCCAGCATTTT
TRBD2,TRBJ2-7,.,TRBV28,CASNPLSGRGYEQYF,TGTGCCAGCAACCCTCTTAGCGGGAGGGGCTACGAGCAGTACTTC
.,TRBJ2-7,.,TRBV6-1,CASSVSYGQTTTYEQYF,TGTGCCAGCAGTGTCTCTTATGGACAGACAACGACCTACGAGCAGTACTTC
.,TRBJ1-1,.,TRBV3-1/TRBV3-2,CASSLRGGGTEAFF,TGTGCCAGCAGCCTACGGGGGGGAGGCACTGAAGCTTTCTTT
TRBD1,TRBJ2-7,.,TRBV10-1,CASSVGQGYEQYF,TGCGCCAGCAGTGTGGGACAGGGCTACGAGCAGTACTTC
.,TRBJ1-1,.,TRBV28,CASSPTDKGTEAFF,TGTGCCAGCAGTCCCACCGACAAGGGGACTGAAGCTTTCTTT
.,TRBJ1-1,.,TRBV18,CASSPQVMNTEAFF,TGTGCCAGCTCGCCCCAGGTCATGAACACTGAAGCTTTCTTT
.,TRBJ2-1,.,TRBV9,CASRGEEVGNNEQFF,TGTGCCAGCAGGGGGGAGGAGGTTGGGAACAATGAGCAGTTCTTC
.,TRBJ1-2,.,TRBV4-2,CASSNEALFYGYTF,TGTGCCAGCAGCAACGAAGCATTATTCTATGGCTACACCTTC
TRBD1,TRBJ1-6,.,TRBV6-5,CASFLGGGSPLHF,TGTGCCAGCTTCCTAGGGGGCGGTTCACCCCTCCACTTT
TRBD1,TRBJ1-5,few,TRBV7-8,CASSVQTGVNQPQHF,TGTGCCAGCAGCGTACAGACAGGGGTCAATCAGCCCCAGCATTTT
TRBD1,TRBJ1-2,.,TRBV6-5,CASSPQGVYGYTF,TGTGCCAGCAGCCCACAGGGGGTCTATGGCTACACCTTC
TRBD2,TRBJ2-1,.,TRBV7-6,CASSLVASGGANEQFF,TGTGCCAGCAGCTTAGTCGCTAGCGGGGGTGCAAATGAGCAGTTCTTC
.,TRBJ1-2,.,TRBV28,CASSLGAGYGYTF,TGTGCCAGCAGTTTGGGGGCTGGCTATGGCTACACCTTC
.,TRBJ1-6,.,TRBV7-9,CASSPEGDKARTLHF,TGTGCCAGCAGCCCCGAGGGGGACAAGGCAAGGACCCTCCACTTT
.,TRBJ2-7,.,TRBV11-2,CASSGNRYRAYEQYF,TGTGCCAGCAGCGGAAACAGGTACCGGGCTTACGAGCAGTACTTC
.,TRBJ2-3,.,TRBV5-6,CASRELARNADTQYF,TGTGCCAGCAGAGAACTAGCCAGAAACGCAGATACGCAGTATTTT
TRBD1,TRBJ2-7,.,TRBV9,CASNNRGPGEQYF,TGTGCCAGCAATAACAGGGGACCGGGGGAGCAGTACTTC
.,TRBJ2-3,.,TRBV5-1,CASSSRDTQYF,TGCGCCAGCAGCTCCCGGGATACGCAGTATTTT
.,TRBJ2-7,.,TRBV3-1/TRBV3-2,CASSQDRQVPTYEQYF,TGTGCCAGCAGCCAAGATAGGCAGGTACCTACCTACGAGCAGTACTTC
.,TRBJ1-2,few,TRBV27,CASSGGYGYTF,TGTGCCAGCAGTGGAGGCTATGGCTACACCTTC
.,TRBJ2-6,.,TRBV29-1,CSVEGQPSSGANVLTF,TGCAGCGTTGAAGGACAGCCATCCTCTGGGGCCAACGTCCTGACTTTC
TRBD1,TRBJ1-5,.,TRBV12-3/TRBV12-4,CASGTGNQPQHF,TGTGCCAGCGGGACAGGCAATCAGCCCCAGCATTTT
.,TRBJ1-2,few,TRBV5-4,CASSLQGNYGYTF,TGTGCCAGCAGCTTACAGGGCAACTATGGCTACACCTTC
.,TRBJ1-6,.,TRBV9,CASSVTGANSPLHF,TGTGCCAGCAGCGTGACAGGTGCGAATTCACCCCTCCACTTT
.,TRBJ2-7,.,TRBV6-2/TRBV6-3,CASSYSDISYEQYF,TGTGCCAGCAGTTACTCGGACATCTCCTACGAGCAGTACTTC
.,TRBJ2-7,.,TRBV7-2,CASSLVPRASYEQYF,TGTGCCAGCAGCTTAGTACCTAGAGCCTCCTACGAGCAGTACTTC
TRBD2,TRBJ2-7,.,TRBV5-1,CASSAGTSGSYEQYF,TGCGCCAGCAGCGCCGGGACTAGCGGCTCCTACGAGCAGTACTTC
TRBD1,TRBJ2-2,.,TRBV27,CASRGAGTGESGELFF,TGTGCCAGCAGAGGGGCCGGGACAGGGGAGTCCGGGGAGCTGTTTTTT
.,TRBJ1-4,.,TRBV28,CASSLRGIPGEKLFF,TGTGCCAGCAGTTTAAGGGGGATACCGGGGGAAAAACTGTTTTTT
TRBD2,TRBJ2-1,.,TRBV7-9,CASSLGIAGGRDEQFF,TGTGCCAGCAGCTTAGGTATCGCGGGAGGGAGGGATGAGCAGTTCTTC
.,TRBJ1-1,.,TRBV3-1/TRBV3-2,CASRLGGPNTEAFF,TGTGCCAGCAGACTCGGGGGGCCGAACACTGAAGCTTTCTTT
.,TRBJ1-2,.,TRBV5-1,CASRPEQGNNGYTF,TGCGCCAGCAGACCTGAGCAGGGGAACAATGGCTACACCTTC
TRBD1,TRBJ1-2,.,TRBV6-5,CASSQDRGYGYTF,TGTGCCAGCAGCCAGGACAGGGGCTATGGCTACACCTTC
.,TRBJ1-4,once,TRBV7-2,CASSLAPGLSNEKLFF,TGTGCCAGCAGCTTAGCCCCCGGGTTGTCGAATGAAAAACTGTTTTTT
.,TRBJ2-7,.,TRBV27,CASTESKGGFEQYF,TGTGCCAGCACGGAGTCCAAGGGGGGGTTCGAGCAGTACTTC
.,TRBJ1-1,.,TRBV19,CASSMRRGGNTEAFF,TGTGCCAGTAGTATGAGACGGGGGGGGAACACTGAAGCTTTCTTT
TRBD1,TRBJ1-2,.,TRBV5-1,CASSETGLWGGDYGYTF,TGCGCCAGCAGCGAGACAGGGCTGTGGGGAGGAGACTATGGCTACACCTTC
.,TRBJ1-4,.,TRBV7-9,CASSSARGWDEKLFF,TGTGCCAGCAGCTCCGCGCGGGGCTGGGATGAAAAACTGTTTTTT
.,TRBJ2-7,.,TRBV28,CASTSSAGASYEQYF,TGTGCCAGCACTTCCTCGGCAGGGGCCTCCTACGAGCAGTACTTC
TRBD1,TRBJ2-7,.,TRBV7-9,CASSFRDRSYEQYF,TGTGCCAGCAGCTTCCGGGACAGATCCTACGAGCAGTACTTC
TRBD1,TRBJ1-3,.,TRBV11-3,CASSLEGQGGNTIYF,TGTGCCAGCAGCTTAGAGGGACAGGGTGGAAACACCATATATTTT